The 8 T cell receptor beta chains listed next were all sequenced from one sample in a study of blood T cell repertoires in COVID-19. The method was immunoSEQ multiplex PCR; TCRdb's version includes in-frame clones alone and lacks a portion of them. The table has some 64,000 clones, more than 75% seen once; the top ten hold 6.3%. The sequenced sample consisted of peripheral blood. Receptors were obtained from a woman between 55 and 75 years old with acute or convalescent COVID-19.

The gene calls are TRBV10-1 and TRBJ2-5; 8 nucleotides match TRBD1. This CDR3 spans 14 amino acids. V shed 6 bases and J 4 bases; nucleotides not matched to a gene: 7. The germline gives CDR1 WNHNN, CDR2 SYGVQD (reference sequence). The CDR3 nucleotides are TGCGCCAGCAGCCGGGACAGGCGGGGAGAGACCCAGTACTTC. This codes for CASSRDRRGETQYF.

The table lists this clone with many counts. The CDR3 loop is CASSQGQGYSNQPQHF. Written as DNA, the CDR3 is TGTGCCAGCAGCCAGGGACAGGGGTATAGCAATCAGCCCCAGCATTTT. The rearrangement uses TRBV3-1 (or the pseudogene TRBV3-2) and TRBJ1-5, with TRBD1 matching 10 bases. This CDR3 comprises 16 residues. The ends lost 3 bases at V and 0 bases at J; junction bases unmatched: 2. The germline V gene encodes CDR1 LGHDT and CDR2 YNNKEL (reference sequence).

CDR3 amino acids: CAISENPGGTEAFF. The CDR3 DNA sequence: TGTGCCATCAGTGAGAACCCCGGGGGCACTGAAGCTTTCTTT. The genes are TRBV10-3 and TRBJ1-1; D is possibly TRBD1 (5 bases). CDR3 size: 14 residues. Germline CDR1 and CDR2: ENHRY and SYGVKD. The V gene lost 2 bases and the J gene lost 4 bases, with 11 bases spanning the gap.

This clone was counted once. This sequence joins TRBV30 and TRBJ1-6; D not certain. The CDR3 sequence is 13 residues long. Germline V gene data show CDR1 as GTSNPN and CDR2 as SVGIG (reference sequence). The germline V and J ends were trimmed by 1 base and 9 bases, with 10 bases remaining between them. The CDR3: CAWSGFRGSPLHF. CDR3 nucleotide sequence: TGTGCCTGGAGTGGTTTCAGAGGTTCACCCCTCCACTTT.

The chain carries TRBV11-2 and TRBJ2-3, with 8 bases lining up with TRBD2. V shed 5 bases and J 2 bases; nucleotides not matched to a gene: 6. CDR3 size: 15 residues. Germline CDR1 and CDR2: SGHAT and FQNNGV. The CDR3 loop is CASSPLAGLTDTQYF. The CDR3, as DNA: TGTGCCAGCAGCCCTTTAGCGGGGCTCACAGATACGCAGTATTTT.

The J gene is TRBJ1-1, the V gene TRBV7-2; D unresolved. Germline-derived CDR1 and CDR2 are SGHTA and FQGNSA. The CDR3 is 11 residues long. V gave up 4 bases and J gave up 9 bases, with 9 bases separating them. CDR3 sequence: CASSSEGKAFF. CDR3 bases: TGTGCCAGCAGCTCAGAGGGTAAAGCTTTCTTT.

The chain has TRBV5-1 and TRBJ2-5; 8 bases are shared with TRBD2. Germline lookup yields CDR1 SGHRS and CDR2 YFSETQ. V dropped 2 bases and J dropped 1; count of bases not matched to a gene: 4. The CDR3 has 15 amino acids. The CDR3 sequence is CASSFAGGPQETQYF. The CDR3 nucleotides are TGCGCCAGCAGCTTCGCGGGGGGCCCCCAAGAGACCCAGTACTTC.

The genes are TRBV7-3 and TRBJ2-1, with 9 bases aligning to TRBD2. Trimming cost V 6 bases and J 4 bases; bases outside gene matches: 10. CDR1 is SGHTA and CDR2 is FQGTGA in the germline V gene. This CDR3 spans 16 amino acids. The CDR3 region has the DNA TGTGCCAGCAGTTTGACTAGCGGTGGACGGTACAATGAGCAGTTCTTC. Its protein is CASSLTSGGRYNEQFF.